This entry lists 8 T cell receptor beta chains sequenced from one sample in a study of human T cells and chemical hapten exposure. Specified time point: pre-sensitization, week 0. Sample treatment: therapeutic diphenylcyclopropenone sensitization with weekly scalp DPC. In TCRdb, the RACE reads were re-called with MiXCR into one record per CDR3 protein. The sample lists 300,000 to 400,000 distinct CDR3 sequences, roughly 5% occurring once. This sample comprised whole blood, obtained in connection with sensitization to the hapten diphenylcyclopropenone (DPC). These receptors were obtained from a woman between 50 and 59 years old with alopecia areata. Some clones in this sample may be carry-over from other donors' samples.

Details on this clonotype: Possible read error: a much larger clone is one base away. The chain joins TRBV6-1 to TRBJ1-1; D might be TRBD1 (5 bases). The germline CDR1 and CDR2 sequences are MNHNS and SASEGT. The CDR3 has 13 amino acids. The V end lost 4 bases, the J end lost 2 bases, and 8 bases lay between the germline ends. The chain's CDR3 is CASSAWTNTEAFF. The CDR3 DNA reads TGTGCCAGCAGTGCCTGGACAAACACTGAAGCTTTCTTT.

In DNA form, the CDR3 reads TGTGCCAGCAGTGACTCTCAGAGGGGGCGTGATCAGCCCCAGCATTTT. As protein: CASSDSQRGRDQPQHF. The rearrangement links TRBV6-4 to TRBJ1-5; 7 bases align to TRBD1. The V gene's germline CDR1 is MRHNA and CDR2 SNTAGT. The CDR3 extends over 16 amino acids. V dropped 0 bases and J dropped 5; count of bases not matched to a gene: 7.

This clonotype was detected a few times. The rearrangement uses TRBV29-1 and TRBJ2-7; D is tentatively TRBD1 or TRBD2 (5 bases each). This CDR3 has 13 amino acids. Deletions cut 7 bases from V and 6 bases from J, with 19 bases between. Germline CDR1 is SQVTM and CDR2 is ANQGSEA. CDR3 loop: CSGGARTGAEQYF. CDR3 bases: TGCAGCGGAGGGGCCAGGACTGGGGCCGAGCAGTACTTC.

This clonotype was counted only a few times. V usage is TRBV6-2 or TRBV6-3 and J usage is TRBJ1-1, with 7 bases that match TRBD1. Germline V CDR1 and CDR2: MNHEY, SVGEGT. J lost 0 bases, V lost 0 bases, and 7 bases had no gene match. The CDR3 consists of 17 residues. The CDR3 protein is CASSYSRGQSMNTEAFF. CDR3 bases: TGTGCCAGCAGTTACTCAAGGGGGCAGTCCATGAACACTGAAGCTTTCTTT.

Here the CDR3 DNA reads TGTGCCAGCAGCACCCAGACCAATCAGCCCCAGCATTTT. Amino acids: CASSTQTNQPQHF. V is TRBV7-2 and J is TRBJ1-5; D is unresolved. Trimming left V 5 bases short and J 3 bases short, with 8 bases between. CDR1 and CDR2 from the germline V gene are SGHTA and FQGNSA. The CDR3 totals 13 residues.

The DNA for the CDR3 is TGTGCCAGCAGCCCGCCGGGACAGGGACTCTACGAGCAGTACTTC. Translating it yields CASSPPGQGLYEQYF. The chain carries TRBV5-4 and TRBJ2-7; TRBD1 matches at 9 bases. V lost 4 bases, J lost 3 bases, and 8 bases stayed unmatched. Germline V gene data show CDR1 as SGHNT and CDR2 as YYREEE (reference sequence). CDR3 length: 15 amino acids.

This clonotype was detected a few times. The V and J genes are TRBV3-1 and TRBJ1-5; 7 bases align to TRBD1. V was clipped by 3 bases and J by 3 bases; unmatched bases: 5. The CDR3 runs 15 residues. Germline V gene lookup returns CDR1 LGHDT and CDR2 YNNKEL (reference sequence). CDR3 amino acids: CASSQRQGSNQPQHF. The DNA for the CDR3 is TGTGCCAGCAGCCAGAGACAGGGCTCCAATCAGCCCCAGCATTTT.

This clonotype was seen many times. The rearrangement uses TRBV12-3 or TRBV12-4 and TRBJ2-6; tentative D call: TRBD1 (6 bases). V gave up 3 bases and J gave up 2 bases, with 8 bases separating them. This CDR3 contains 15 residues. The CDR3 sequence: CASSLDSTGANVLTF. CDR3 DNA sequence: TGTGCCAGCAGTTTGGACAGTACTGGGGCCAACGTCCTGACTTTC.